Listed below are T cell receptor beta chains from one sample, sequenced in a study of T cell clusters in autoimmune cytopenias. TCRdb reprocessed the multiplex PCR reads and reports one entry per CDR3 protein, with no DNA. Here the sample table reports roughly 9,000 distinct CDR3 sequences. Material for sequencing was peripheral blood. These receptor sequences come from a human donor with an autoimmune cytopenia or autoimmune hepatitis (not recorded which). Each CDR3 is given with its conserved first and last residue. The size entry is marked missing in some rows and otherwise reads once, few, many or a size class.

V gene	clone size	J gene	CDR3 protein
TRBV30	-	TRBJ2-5	CAWSVPLPGQLQETQYF
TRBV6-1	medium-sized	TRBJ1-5	CATEYSSNQPQHF
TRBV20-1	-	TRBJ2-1	CSASEGGRSYNEQFF
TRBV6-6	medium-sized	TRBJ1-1	CASSLSTEAFF
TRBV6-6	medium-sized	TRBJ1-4	CASRTDRRHEKLFF
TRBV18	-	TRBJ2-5	CASSPGLGHQETQYF
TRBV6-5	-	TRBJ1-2	CASREQGAYGYTF
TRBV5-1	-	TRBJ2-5	CASSPGTTRPQETQYF
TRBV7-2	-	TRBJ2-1	CASSRSGRVEQFF
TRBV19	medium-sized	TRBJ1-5	CASSIGPYNQPQHF
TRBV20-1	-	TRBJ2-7	CSAMRSGTGGEQYF
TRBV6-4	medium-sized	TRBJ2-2	CASSDATYTGELFF